These 19 T cell receptor beta chains were sequenced from one sample in a study of CD8 T cells in Susac syndrome. Reverse transcription used 0.5 to 1 ug RNA and random hexamers. TCRdb reprocessed the immunoSEQ multiplex PCR reads with MiXCR, giving one entry per CDR3 protein. The sample records under 200,000 distinct CDR3 sequences, roughly 92% being singletons. The sample taken for sequencing was CD4+ T cells from PBMCs. These receptors all come from a human donor with Susac syndrome.

This chain uses TRBV12-3 or TRBV12-4 with TRBJ2-1, with 7 bases lining up with TRBD2. V was pared by 8 bases and J by 6 bases, with 7 bases of the junction left unmatched. The CDR3 is made up of 13 amino acids. In DNA, the CDR3 is TGTGCCAGCTCTAAACTAGCGACCAATGAGCAGTTCTTC. It is translated as CASSKLATNEQFF.

The chain recombines TRBV24-1 with TRBJ2-5, with 11 bases that match TRBD1. V gave up 9 bases and J gave up 5 bases; unmatched junction bases: 4. In germline, CDR1 is KGHDR, CDR2 SFDVKD. The CDR3 sequence is 13 residues long. As DNA, the CDR3 is TGTGCCACCCAGGGACAGGGGGGCGAGACCCAGTACTTC. Translating gives CATQGQGGETQYF.

The chain is built from TRBV5-6 and TRBJ2-3; tentative D call: TRBD2 (5 bases). V gave up 2 bases and J gave up 5 bases, with 15 bases separating them. CDR3 length: 15 residues. Germline CDR1 and CDR2: SGHDT and YYEEEE. In DNA form, the CDR3 reads TGTGCCAGCAGCTTCTCTTCTCCTGGAGGAGATACGCAGTATTTT. Encoded protein: CASSFSSPGGDTQYF.

The CDR3 bases are TGTGCCAGCAGCGGGGGGGCAACCGCCAAAAACATTCAGTACTTC. Protein sequence: CASSGGATAKNIQYF. The rearrangement uses TRBV9 and TRBJ2-4; possibly TRBD1 or TRBD2 for D (6 bases each). CDR1 is SGDLS, CDR2 YYNGEE, per germline. Deletions cut 3 bases from V and 1 base from J, with 11 bases between. The CDR3 extends over 15 amino acids.

This chain connects TRBV3-1 to TRBJ2-5; no firm D call. The germline V gene encodes CDR1 LGHDT and CDR2 YNNKEL (reference sequence). The CDR3 length is 14 residues. V shed 1 base and J shed 1 base, with 7 bases lying between them. CDR3 sequence reads: CASSQGTGQETQYF. The CDR3 DNA sequence: TGTGCCAGCAGCCAAGGAACTGGCCAAGAGACCCAGTACTTC.

This clonotype was counted once. The rearrangement links TRBV3-1 to TRBJ1-1; 7 bases line up with TRBD1. The trim removed 6 bases at V and 5 bases at J, leaving 9 bases unmatched. The germline V gene encodes CDR1 LGHDT and CDR2 YNNKEL (reference sequence). The CDR3 totals 14 residues. Here the CDR3 DNA reads TGTGCCAGCAGACCCCGACAGGGAACAACTGAAGCTTTCTTT. It yields the protein CASRPRQGTTEAFF.

The gene calls are TRBV4-1 and TRBJ2-5; D remains unclear. Germline V gene data show CDR1 as MGHRA and CDR2 as YSYEKL. The CDR3 is made up of 14 amino acids. Trimming removed 1 base at V and 5 bases at J, with 11 bases between. The CDR3 sequence: CASSQVYASETQYF. DNA for the CDR3: TGCGCCAGCAGCCAAGTTTACGCCTCGGAGACCCAGTACTTC.

The V and J genes are TRBV6-1 and TRBJ1-5; 8 bases match TRBD1. In germline, CDR1 is MNHNS, CDR2 SASEGT. The CDR3 extends over 17 amino acids. With V trimmed by 6 bases and J by 3 bases, 13 bases remained unmatched. Here the CDR3 DNA reads TGTGCCAGCAGGGAGAATGGCAGGGGGCGGTTCAATCAGCCCCAGCATTTT. Residues: CASRENGRGRFNQPQHF.

In regard to this clonotype: At one end the junction does not follow the germline gene, possibly because of a read error. The chain links TRBV20-1 to TRBJ1-2; TRBD1 agrees at 8 bases. Germline values: CDR1 DFQATT, CDR2 SNEGSKA (reference sequence). The CDR3 covers 15 residues. CDR3 sequence reads: CSARDPRTGNYGYTF. The CDR3 DNA reads as TGCAGTGCTAGAGACCCCCGGACAGGGAACTACGGCTACACCTTC.

J is TRBJ2-3 and V is TRBV7-9; the D gene is possibly TRBD2 (5 bases). Trimming shortened V by 4 bases and J by 4 bases, and 12 bases separated the two germline ends. Germline V lookup: CDR1 SEHNR, CDR2 FQNEAQ (reference sequence). There are 14 residues in the CDR3. The CDR3 DNA follows: TGTGCCAGCAGCTACCTTGAGGGCGCAGATACGCAGTATTTT. Its protein product is CASSYLEGADTQYF.

V usage is TRBV11-2 and J usage is TRBJ2-3; TRBD2 aligns across 7 bases. CDR1 and CDR2 from the germline V gene are SGHAT and FQNNGV. This CDR3 region has 15 residues. Unmatched junction bases numbered 9, after V lost 4 bases and J lost 5 bases. CDR3 sequence (DNA): TGTGCCAGCAGCTCACGTGGGGGGGGAGGAGATACGCAGTATTTT. Protein product: CASSSRGGGGDTQYF.

CDR3 protein: CASSSETGSGYTF. Here the CDR3 DNA reads TGTGCCAGCAGCTCCGAGACAGGGAGTGGCTACACCTTC. The rearrangement links TRBV7-9 to TRBJ1-2, with TRBD1 matching 7 bases. In germline, CDR1 is SEHNR, CDR2 FQNEAQ (reference sequence). The CDR3 is 13 amino acids. Trimming took 4 bases from V and 7 from J; bases not matched to a gene: 6.

The V and J genes are TRBV3-1 and TRBJ2-2; D unclear. Trimming cost V 2 bases and J 7 bases, with 11 bases left between them. Germline V gene data show CDR1 as LGHDT and CDR2 as YNNKEL (reference sequence). The CDR3 consists of 14 residues. CDR3 coding DNA: TGTGCCAGCAGCCAAAAGGGTTCAAGCGGGGAGCTGTTTTTT. Its translation: CASSQKGSSGELFF.

The chain is built from TRBV20-1 and TRBJ2-7; 10 bases are a match to TRBD2. This CDR3 comprises 15 residues. The V and J ends lost 5 bases and 3 bases, in that order; junction bases with no gene match: 10. In germline, CDR1 is DFQATT, CDR2 SNEGSKA (reference sequence). Written as DNA, the CDR3 is TGCAGTGCTGGCCATACTAGCGGGGCCTACTACGAGCAGTACTTC. It is translated as CSAGHTSGAYYEQYF.

This clonotype was seen just once. This rearrangement joins TRBV29-1 to TRBJ1-2; tentatively, D is TRBD1 (5 bases). CDR1 SQVTM and CDR2 ANQGSEA come from the germline V gene. The CDR3 covers 12 residues. Trimming took off 5 bases at V and 3 bases at J, with 10 bases between the two ends. Written as DNA, the CDR3 is TGCAGCGTTCTATCGGGGGACTATGGCTACACCTTC. Translation gives CSVLSGDYGYTF. Based on the CDR3 plus reference TRBV29-1 and TRBJ1-2, the full variable domain is SAVISQKPSRDICQRGTSLTIQCQVDSQVTMMFWYRQQPGQSLTLIATANQGSEATYESGFVIDKFPISRPNLTFSTLTVSNMSPEDSSIYLCSVLSGDYGYTFGSGTRLTVV.

This sequence joins TRBV6-1 and TRBJ2-1; TRBD2 agrees at 7 bases. Germline CDR1 is MNHNS and CDR2 is SASEGT. CDR3 length equals 16 residues. Trimming cost V 4 bases and J 1 base; bases outside gene matches: 7. CDR3 sequence (DNA): TGTGCCAGCAGTGGCCTACGAGCGGGGTCCTACAATGAGCAGTTCTTC. Translation: CASSGLRAGSYNEQFF.

V usage is TRBV7-8 and J usage is TRBJ2-1; TRBD1 matches 8 bases. CDR3 length equals 14 residues. J gave up 5 bases and V 6 bases, and 6 bases lay outside the gene matches. Looked up from germline, CDR1 is SGHVS and CDR2 is FQNEAQ. This chain's CDR3 is CASSLRGPHNEQFF. In DNA form, the CDR3 reads TGTGCCAGCAGTCTCAGGGGGCCGCACAATGAGCAGTTCTTC.

V gene TRBV20-1 combines with J gene TRBJ2-3, with 11 bases matching TRBD2. The germline V gene encodes CDR1 DFQATT and CDR2 SNEGSKA (reference sequence). V lost 1 base and J lost 3; bases outside the gene matches: 12. This CDR3 region has 18 residues. Written as DNA, the CDR3 is TGCAGTGCTAGAGGGCAATACCCTAGCGGGGGGAGGACAGATACGCAGTATTTT. Translated: CSARGQYPSGGRTDTQYF.

The chain recombines TRBV25-1 with TRBJ2-7, with D possibly TRBD1 on 5 matching bases. Germline V gene sequence: CDR1 MGHDK, CDR2 SYGVNS. The V gene lost 9 bases and the J gene lost 1 base, with 13 bases spanning the gap. CDR3 size: 13 residues. CDR3 nucleotides: TGTGCCAGAAGACAGTCTGGATCCTACGAGCAGTACTTC. Translation: CARRQSGSYEQYF.